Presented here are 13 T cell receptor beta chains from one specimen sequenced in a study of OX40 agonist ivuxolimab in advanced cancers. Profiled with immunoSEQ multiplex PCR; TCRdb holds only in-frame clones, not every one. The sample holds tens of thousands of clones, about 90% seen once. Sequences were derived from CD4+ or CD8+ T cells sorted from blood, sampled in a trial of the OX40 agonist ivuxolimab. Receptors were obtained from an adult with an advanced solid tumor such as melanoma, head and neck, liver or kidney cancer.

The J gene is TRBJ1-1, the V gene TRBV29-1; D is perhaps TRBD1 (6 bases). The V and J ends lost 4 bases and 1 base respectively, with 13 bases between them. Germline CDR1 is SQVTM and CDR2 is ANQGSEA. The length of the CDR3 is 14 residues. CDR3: CSVVGGAGNTEAFF. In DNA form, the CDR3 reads TGCAGCGTTGTAGGGGGGGCGGGGAACACTGAAGCTTTCTTT.

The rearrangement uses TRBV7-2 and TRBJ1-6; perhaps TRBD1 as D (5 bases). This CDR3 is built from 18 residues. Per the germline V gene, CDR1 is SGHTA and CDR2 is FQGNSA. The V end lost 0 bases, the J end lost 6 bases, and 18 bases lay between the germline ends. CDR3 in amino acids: CASSLAGPTVITNSPLHF. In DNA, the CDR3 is TGTGCCAGCAGCTTAGCGGGACCGACAGTCATTACTAATTCACCCCTCCACTTT.

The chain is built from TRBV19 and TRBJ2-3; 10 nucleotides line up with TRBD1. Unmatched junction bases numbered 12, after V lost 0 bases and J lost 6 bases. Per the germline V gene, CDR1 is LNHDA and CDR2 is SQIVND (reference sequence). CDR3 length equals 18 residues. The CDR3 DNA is TGTGCCAGTAGTATAGATGCGCCTCGACAGGGGGCAACGGATACGCAGTATTTT. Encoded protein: CASSIDAPRQGATDTQYF. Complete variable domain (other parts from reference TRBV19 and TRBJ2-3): DGGITQSPKYLFRKEGQNVTLSCEQNLNHDAMYWYRQDPGQGLRLIYYSQIVNDFQKGDIAEGYSVSREKKESFPLTVTSAQKNPTAFYLCASSIDAPRQGATDTQYFGPGTRLTVL.

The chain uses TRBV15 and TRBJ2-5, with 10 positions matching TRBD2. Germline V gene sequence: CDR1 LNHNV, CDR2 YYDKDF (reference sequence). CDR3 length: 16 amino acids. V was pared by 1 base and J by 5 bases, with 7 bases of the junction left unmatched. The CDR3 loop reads CATSRVPAGGLETQYF. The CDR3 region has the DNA TGTGCCACCAGCAGAGTCCCAGCGGGGGGGCTTGAGACCCAGTACTTC. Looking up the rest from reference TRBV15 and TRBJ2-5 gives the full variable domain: DAMVIQNPRYQVTQFGKPVTLSCSQTLNHNVMYWYQQKSSQAPKLLFHYYDKDFNNEADTPDNFQSRRPNTSFCFLDIRSPGLGDTAMYLCATSRVPAGGLETQYFGPGTRLLVL.

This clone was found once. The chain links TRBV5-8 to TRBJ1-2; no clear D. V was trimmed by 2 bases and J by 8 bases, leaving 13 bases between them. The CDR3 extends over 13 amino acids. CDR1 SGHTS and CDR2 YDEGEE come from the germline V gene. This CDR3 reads CASSFSWAGGYTF. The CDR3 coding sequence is TGTGCCAGCAGCTTCTCTTGGGCGGGAGGCTACACCTTC.

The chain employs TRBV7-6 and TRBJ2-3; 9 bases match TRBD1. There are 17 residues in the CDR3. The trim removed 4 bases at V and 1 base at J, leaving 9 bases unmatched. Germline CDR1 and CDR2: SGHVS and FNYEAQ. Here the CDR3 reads CASSSTETGGGTDTQYF. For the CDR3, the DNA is TGTGCCAGCAGCTCCACTGAGACAGGGGGGGGCACAGATACGCAGTATTTT.

Here the CDR3 DNA reads TGTGCCAGCACCACTGACAGCGGAGAGACCCAGTACTTC. Translating gives CASTTDSGETQYF. This chain joins TRBV7-9 and TRBJ2-5; perhaps D is TRBD1 or TRBD2 (5 bases each). Looked up from germline, CDR1 is SEHNR and CDR2 is FQNEAQ (reference sequence). This CDR3 is 13 amino acids long. V was trimmed by 7 bases and J by 4 bases, leaving 13 bases between them.

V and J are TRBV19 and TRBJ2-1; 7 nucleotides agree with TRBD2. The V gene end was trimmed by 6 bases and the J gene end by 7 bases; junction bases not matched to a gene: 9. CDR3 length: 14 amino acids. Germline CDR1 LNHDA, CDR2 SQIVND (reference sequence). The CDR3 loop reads CASSRRERRNEQFF. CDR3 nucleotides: TGTGCCAGTAGCAGGCGGGAGAGAAGAAATGAGCAGTTCTTC.

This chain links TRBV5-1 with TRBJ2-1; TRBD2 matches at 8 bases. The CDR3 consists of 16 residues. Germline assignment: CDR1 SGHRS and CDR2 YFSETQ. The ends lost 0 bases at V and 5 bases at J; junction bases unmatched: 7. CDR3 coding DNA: TGCGCCAGCAGCTTGGCACCAGCGGGGGAACACAATGAGCAGTTCTTC. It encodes CASSLAPAGEHNEQFF.

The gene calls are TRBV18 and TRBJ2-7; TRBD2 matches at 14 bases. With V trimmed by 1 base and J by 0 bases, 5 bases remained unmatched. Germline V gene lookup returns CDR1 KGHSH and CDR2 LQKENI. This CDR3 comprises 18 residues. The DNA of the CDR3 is TGTGCCAGCTCACCACTGGAGGGACTAGCGGGGGACTCCTACGAGCAGTACTTC. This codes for CASSPLEGLAGDSYEQYF.

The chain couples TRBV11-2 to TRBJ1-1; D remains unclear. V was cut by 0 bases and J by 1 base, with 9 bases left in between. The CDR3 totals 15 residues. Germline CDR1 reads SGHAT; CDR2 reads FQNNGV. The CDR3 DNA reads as TGTGCCAGCAGCTTAGAGTCCGGAACGAACACTGAAGCTTTCTTT. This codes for CASSLESGTNTEAFF.

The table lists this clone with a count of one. CDR3: CASSEAPGQSYEQYF. The CDR3 bases are TGTGCCAGCAGTGAAGCTCCGGGACAGTCCTACGAGCAGTACTTC. The V call is TRBV6-1, the J call TRBJ2-7; TRBD1 agrees at 7 bases. This CDR3 is built from 15 residues. Germline values: CDR1 MNHNS, CDR2 SASEGT. V dropped 0 bases and J dropped 1; count of bases not matched to a gene: 3.

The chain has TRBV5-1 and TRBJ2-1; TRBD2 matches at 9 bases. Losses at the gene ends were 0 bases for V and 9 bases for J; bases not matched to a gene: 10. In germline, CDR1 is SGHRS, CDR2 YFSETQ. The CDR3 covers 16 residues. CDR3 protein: CASSLAGEREVCEQFF. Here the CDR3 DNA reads TGCGCCAGCAGCTTGGCCGGGGAGCGGGAGGTCTGTGAGCAGTTCTTC.